This T cell receptor (beta chain) comes out of a study of shared clonotypes between healthy human individuals. Study in general: Per donor, CD8 memory used one plate, CD8 naive used two, CD4 memory used three and CD4 naive used three.

CD8 cells regarded as naive lacked CD45RO, were positively chosen for CCR7, and omitted terminally differentiated effector memory CD45RA+ cells. As concerns this clone: The antigen remains unidentified.

Several immunoSEQ plates received, in even portions, the genomic DNA of each subset. Libraries were prepared by immunoSEQ multiplex PCR; TCRdb keeps only in-frame clonotypes and omits some of them. Among more than 2 million clones listed, around 93% were seen once. This CDR3 is 14 amino acids long. Unmatched junction bases numbered 5, after V lost 4 bases and J lost 10 bases. The V gene's germline CDR1 is MNHNS and CDR2 SASEGT. The study's findings and limits: The rarefaction results pointed to incomplete sorted-subset sequencing despite large depth.

The source is a man between 18 and 35 years old in good health. Some clones in this sample may be carry-over from other donors' samples. The sample comprised naive CD8+ T cells from PBMCs. The chain is built from TRBV6-1 and TRBJ2-1; 12 bases line up with TRBD2. CDR3 region: CASSGASGGVEQFF. The CDR3 bases are TGTGCCAGCAGTGGGGCTAGCGGGGGGGTGGAGCAGTTCTTC.